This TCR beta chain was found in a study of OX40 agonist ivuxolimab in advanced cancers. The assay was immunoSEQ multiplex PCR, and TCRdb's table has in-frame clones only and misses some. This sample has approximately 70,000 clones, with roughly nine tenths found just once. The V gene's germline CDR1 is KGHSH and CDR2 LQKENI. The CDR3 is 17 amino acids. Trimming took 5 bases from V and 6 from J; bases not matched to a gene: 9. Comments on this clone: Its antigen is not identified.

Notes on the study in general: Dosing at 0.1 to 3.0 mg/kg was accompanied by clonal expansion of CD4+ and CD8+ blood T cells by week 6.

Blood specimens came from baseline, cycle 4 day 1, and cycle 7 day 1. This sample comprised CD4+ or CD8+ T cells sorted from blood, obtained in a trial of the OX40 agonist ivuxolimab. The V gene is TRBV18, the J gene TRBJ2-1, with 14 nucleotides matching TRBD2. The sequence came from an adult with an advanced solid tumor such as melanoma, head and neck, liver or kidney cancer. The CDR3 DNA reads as TGTGCCAGCTCAGGGGACCCGGGACTAGCGGGGGCCAATGAGCAGTTCTTC. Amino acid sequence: CASSGDPGLAGANEQFF.